Shown below are 27 T cell receptor beta chains from a single sample sequenced in a study of T cell repertoires in cytomegalovirus infection. One entry per CDR3 protein, called by TCRdb with MiXCR from the reads. The table has a few hundred thousand distinct CDR3 sequences, roughly 9.5% seen once. Sequencing was performed on PBMCs. All receptors derive from a human donor in good health (CMV status not recorded). Some clones in this sample may be carry-over from other donors' samples.

The CDR3 DNA reads as TGTGCCAGCAGCCACCTCGGACTAGCGGGAGGTAATGGGTACTTC. Translation gives CASSHLGLAGGNGYF. J is TRBJ2-5 and V is TRBV7-9; the match to TRBD2 covers 14 bases. The CDR3 sequence is 15 residues long. Germline lookup yields CDR1 SEHNR and CDR2 FQNEAQ (reference sequence). With 5 bases clipped from V and 13 bases from J, the junction kept 12 bases outside the gene matches.

The genes are TRBV15 and TRBJ1-5; a weak D match, TRBD1 (6 bases). The CDR3 is made up of 16 amino acids. V lost 0 bases and J 1 base, leaving 10 bases between the germline ends. CDR1 and CDR2 (germline): LNHNV, YYDKDF (reference sequence). For the CDR3, the DNA is TGTGCCACCAGCAGAGATCGGGGGGCGAGCAATCAGCCCCAGCATTTT. Its translation: CATSRDRGASNQPQHF.

This clonotype was seen at least ten times. The CDR3 DNA sequence: TGTGCCAGCAGCTTGAATGGACAGGGTGATCAGCCCCAGCATTTT. This gives the protein CASSLNGQGDQPQHF. V and J are TRBV7-2 and TRBJ1-5; 8 positions agree with TRBD1. The V gene's germline CDR1 is SGHTA and CDR2 FQGNSA. The ends lost 3 bases at V and 5 bases at J; junction bases unmatched: 6. CDR3 length equals 15 residues.

This clonotype was picked up many times. The chain combines TRBV28 with TRBJ2-5; TRBD1 is a possible D gene (5 bases). The length of the CDR3 is 13 residues. The germline CDR1 and CDR2 sequences are MDHEN and SYDVKM. Deletions cut 6 bases from V and 1 base from J, with 9 bases between. The CDR3 nucleotides read TGTGCCAGCAGACCCCAGGGCCAAGAGACCCAGTACTTC. This codes for CASRPQGQETQYF. Combining the CDR3 with reference TRBV28 and TRBJ2-5 gives the whole variable domain DVKVTQSSRYLVKRTGEKVFLECVQDMDHENMFWYRQDPGLGLRLIYFSYDVKMKEKGDIPEGYSVSREKKERFSLILESASTNQTSMYLCASRPQGQETQYFGPGTRLLVL.

Only a few counts were recorded for this clonotype. V gene TRBV7-9 combines with J gene TRBJ2-3, with 7 nucleotides matching TRBD2. The CDR3 covers 14 residues. Looked up from germline, CDR1 is SEHNR and CDR2 is FQNEAQ (reference sequence). Trimming at V came to 5 bases and at J to 2 bases, leaving 4 bases not matched to a gene. The chain's CDR3 is CASSPAGITDTQYF. The DNA of the CDR3 is TGTGCCAGCAGCCCAGCGGGGATCACAGATACGCAGTATTTT.

This clonotype was counted only a few times. This chain uses TRBV11-2 with TRBJ2-1; tentatively, D is TRBD1 (7 bases). Germline-derived CDR1 and CDR2 are SGHAT and FQNNGV. The CDR3 spans 17 residues. The V end was cut by 1 base, the J end by 7 bases, with 20 bases between. The CDR3 here is CASSLVQGGSLRNEQFF. The CDR3 coding sequence is TGTGCCAGCAGCTTAGTCCAGGGGGGCTCTCTTAGAAATGAGCAGTTCTTC.

This clonotype was observed a few times. The chain carries TRBV15 and TRBJ1-6; the D is unclear. V was cut by 1 base and J by 0 bases, with 10 bases left in between. There are 17 residues in the CDR3. Germline values: CDR1 LNHNV, CDR2 YYDKDF (reference sequence). The CDR3 DNA sequence: TGTGCCACCAGCAGAGTCACGGGGAGCTCCTATAATTCACCCCTCCACTTT. It translates to CATSRVTGSSYNSPLHF.

Ten or more counts support this clonotype. The V call is TRBV6-1, the J call TRBJ2-1, with 7 bases matching TRBD2. V lost 0 bases, J lost 4 bases, and 3 bases stayed unmatched. The CDR3 spans 15 residues. Germline V gene sequence: CDR1 MNHNS, CDR2 SASEGT. The CDR3, as DNA: TGTGCCAGCAGTGAAGCCCCGGGAGGTTACAATGAGCAGTTCTTC. Its translation is CASSEAPGGYNEQFF.

J is TRBJ1-1 and V is TRBV7-2; unclear D gene. The CDR3 contains 14 residues. Germline-derived CDR1 and CDR2 are SGHTA and FQGNSA. V lost 1 base and J 8 bases, leaving 14 bases between the germline ends. CDR3 sequence (DNA): TGTGCCAGCAGCTTAGTGTACCGACGGTCCGAAGCTTTCTTT. Translation gives CASSLVYRRSEAFF.

J is TRBJ1-1 and V is TRBV20-1; TRBD1 agrees at 7 bases. Germline loops: CDR1 DFQATT, CDR2 SNEGSKA (reference sequence). There are 14 residues in the CDR3. The V segment lost 5 bases and the J segment 5 bases; nucleotides outside the gene matches: 11. This chain's CDR3 is CSAQTRGIETEAFF. CDR3 sequence (DNA): TGCAGTGCTCAGACCAGGGGGATAGAAACTGAAGCTTTCTTT.

V usage is TRBV29-1 and J usage is TRBJ2-5, with D unresolved. V lost 5 bases, J lost 7 bases, and 17 bases lay in between. Per germline, CDR1 SQVTM and CDR2 ANQGSEA. The CDR3 runs 13 residues. The CDR3 sequence is CSVSNTQEWTQYF. CDR3 bases: TGCAGCGTTTCAAACACGCAAGAATGGACCCAGTACTTC.

This clonotype was observed many times. V usage is TRBV5-4 and J usage is TRBJ2-1, with D possibly called TRBD1 or TRBD2 (5 bases each). The V gene's germline CDR1 is SGHNT and CDR2 YYREEE (reference sequence). Trimming took off 6 bases at V and 6 bases at J, with 13 bases between the two ends. The CDR3 has 13 amino acids. CDR3 in DNA: TGTGCCAGCATGACGAGGGGCCCCAATGAGCAGTTCTTC. Amino acid sequence: CASMTRGPNEQFF.

Ten or more counts support this clonotype. The rearrangement links TRBV7-9 to TRBJ2-7, with 9 positions matching TRBD1. V trimming: 4 bases; J trimming: 3 bases; junction bases outside the gene matches: 4. CDR1 and CDR2 (germline): SEHNR, FQNEAQ (reference sequence). This CDR3 contains 14 residues. The CDR3 region is CASSSGTGFYEQYF. For the CDR3, the DNA is TGTGCCAGCAGCTCCGGGACAGGGTTCTACGAGCAGTACTTC.

The rearrangement uses TRBV20-1 and TRBJ2-1; 10 nucleotides align to TRBD2. The germline V gene encodes CDR1 DFQATT and CDR2 SNEGSKA (reference sequence). The CDR3 has 16 amino acids. The V gene end was trimmed by 3 bases and the J gene end by 8 bases; junction bases not matched to a gene: 13. Here the CDR3 reads CSASPKGSGRWYEQFF. CDR3 sequence (DNA): TGCAGTGCTAGCCCTAAGGGTAGCGGGAGGTGGTATGAGCAGTTCTTC.

This clonotype occurred a few times. The gene calls are TRBV7-2 and TRBJ2-5; no clear D. CDR1 is SGHTA, CDR2 FQGNSA, per germline. The CDR3 covers 13 residues. The V end lost 5 bases, the J end lost 7 bases, and 14 bases lay between the germline ends. This CDR3 is CASSRTDFGTQYF. CDR3 in DNA: TGTGCCAGCAGCCGAACCGATTTTGGGACCCAGTACTTC. The whole variable domain, filled in from reference TRBV7-2 and TRBJ2-5, reads GAGVSQSPSNKVTEKGKDVELRCDPISGHTALYWYRQSLGQGLEFLIYFQGNSAPDKSGLPSDRFSAERTGGSVSTLTIQRTQQEDSAVYLCASSRTDFGTQYFGPGTRLLVL.

Many counts were recorded for this clonotype. V usage is TRBV28 and J usage is TRBJ1-2; D perhaps matches TRBD1 (5 bases). The V end was cut by 4 bases, the J end by 8 bases, with 11 bases between. Germline V lookup: CDR1 MDHEN, CDR2 SYDVKM. CDR3 length: 12 amino acids. The CDR3 nucleotides are TGTGCCAGCAGTTCAGGGCGCTCGGGCTACACCTTC. This gives the protein CASSSGRSGYTF.

This clonotype was seen just once. This could be a read error, since a much larger clone is one nucleotide away. The gene calls are TRBV11-2 and TRBJ2-3; the match to TRBD2 covers 10 bases. After removal of 7 bases from V and 3 bases from J, the junction contained 10 bases not matched to a gene. The germline V gene encodes CDR1 SGHAT and CDR2 FQNNGV. CDR3 length: 16 amino acids. This CDR3 reads CASNFSKAGGTDTQYF. For the CDR3, the DNA is TGTGCCAGCAACTTCTCGAAAGCGGGAGGGACAGATACGCAGTATTTT. Filled out from reference TRBV11-2 and TRBJ2-3, the complete variable domain reads EAGVAQSPRYKIIEKRQSVAFWCNPISGHATLYWYQQILGQGPKLLIQFQNNGVVDDSQLPKDRFSAERLKGVDSTLKIQPAKLEDSAVYLCASNFSKAGGTDTQYFGPGTRLTVL.

The chain couples TRBV7-6 to TRBJ1-3; 8 bases line up with TRBD1. CDR1 and CDR2 from the germline V gene are SGHVS and FNYEAQ. With V trimmed by 5 bases and J by 1 base, 4 bases remained unmatched. This CDR3 comprises 15 residues. CDR3 bases: TGTGCCAGCAGCCCAGGGGGCGCGTCTGGAAACACCATATATTTT. Translation gives CASSPGGASGNTIYF.

This clonotype came up many times. The chain employs TRBV7-2 and TRBJ2-3, with D maybe TRBD2 (6 bases). Germline loops: CDR1 SGHTA, CDR2 FQGNSA. V lost 8 bases, J lost 1 base, and 16 bases lay in between. The CDR3 sequence is 15 residues long. CDR3: CASSQLGGRTDTQYF. DNA of the CDR3: TGTGCCAGCTCCCAGTTGGGGGGACGCACAGATACGCAGTATTTT.

The sample holds a few counts of this clonotype. V is TRBV20-1 and J is TRBJ2-1, with D uncertain. Trimming cost V 0 bases and J 2 bases, with 11 bases left between them. From germline, CDR1 is DFQATT and CDR2 SNEGSKA (reference sequence). There are 15 residues in the CDR3. CDR3 amino acids: CSAREARPPYNEQFF. In nucleotides, the CDR3 is TGCAGTGCTAGAGAGGCGCGACCCCCCTACAATGAGCAGTTCTTC.

The chain joins TRBV25-1 to TRBJ2-5; 7 bases agree with TRBD1. The germline V gene has CDR1 MGHDK and CDR2 SYGVNS. V shed 4 bases and J 10 bases; nucleotides not matched to a gene: 9. The CDR3 is 13 residues long. CDR3 sequence: CASSVDRPGDQYF. CDR3 bases: TGTGCCAGCAGTGTGGACAGGCCCGGGGACCAGTACTTC.

This clonotype was counted many times. V is TRBV11-2 and J is TRBJ1-1, with 9 bases identical to TRBD1. Losses at the gene ends were 5 bases for V and 2 bases for J; bases not matched to a gene: 12. The CDR3 spans 17 residues. Germline V CDR1 and CDR2: SGHAT, FQNNGV. CDR3 residues: CASSPGRGQGINTEAFF. The CDR3 DNA reads TGTGCCAGCAGCCCCGGCAGGGGACAGGGTATCAACACTGAAGCTTTCTTT.

As for this clonotype: This is likely a read error, given that the CDR3 carries no conserved phenylalanine or tryptophan at its end. The chain joins TRBV6-1 to TRBJ2-1, with TRBD1 as a possible D gene (5 bases). Germline values: CDR1 MNHNS, CDR2 SASEGT. The CDR3 is 13 residues long. The V end was cut by 1 base, the J end by 7 bases, with 8 bases between. In nucleotides, the CDR3 is TGTGCCAGCAGTGAAGGACAGACGAATGAGCAGTTCCTC. It yields the protein CASSEGQTNEQFL.

This clonotype was seen more than once but under ten times. V gene TRBV12-3 or TRBV12-4 combines with J gene TRBJ2-7; 9 positions match TRBD1. J was trimmed by 11 bases and V by 5 bases; bases with no gene match: 10. The CDR3 runs 13 residues. CDR3 bases: TGTGCCAGCAGTCCCCAGACAGGGGGGAGCGAGTACTTC. Translation gives CASSPQTGGSEYF.

This clonotype has only a few counts. This rearrangement joins TRBV6-2 or TRBV6-3 to TRBJ2-5; D might be TRBD1 (6 bases). Germline CDR1 MNHEY, CDR2 SVGEGT. Trimming shortened V by 5 bases and J by 1 base, and 11 bases separated the two germline ends. This CDR3 comprises 14 residues. The CDR3 nucleotides read TGTGCCAGCAGTCCCTGGACAGCCCAAGAGACCCAGTACTTC. Translating it yields CASSPWTAQETQYF.

The sample holds a few counts of this clonotype. The V call is TRBV12-3 or TRBV12-4, the J call TRBJ2-1; D is possibly TRBD1 (6 bases). This CDR3 region has 12 residues. V was clipped by 6 bases and J by 9 bases, with 12 bases between them. CDR3 nucleotide sequence: TGTGCCAGCAGCCAGGGGACAACTGAGCAGTTCTTC. Translating gives CASSQGTTEQFF.

The chain links TRBV5-6 to TRBJ2-1; 9 nucleotides match TRBD1. Unmatched junction bases numbered 4, after V lost 3 bases and J lost 6 bases. The CDR3 covers 14 residues. CDR1 SGHDT and CDR2 YYEEEE come from the germline V gene. The CDR3 DNA reads as TGTGCCAGCAGCTACCGGGACAGGGCCAATGAGCAGTTCTTC. Translating it yields CASSYRDRANEQFF.